This T cell receptor (beta chain) was found in a study of CD8 T cells in Susac syndrome. When the RNA was reverse transcribed, random hexamers were used with an input of roughly 0.45 to 1 ug. One entry per CDR3 protein results from TCRdb running MiXCR on the immunoSEQ multiplex PCR reads. The top ten clones hold 0.07% to 0.095% of a sample with 190,000 or so distinct CDR3 sequences, 95% of them seen once. Germline V gene lookup returns CDR1 MNHEY and CDR2 SMNVEV (reference sequence). With 7 bases clipped from V and 8 bases from J, the junction kept 14 bases outside the gene matches. The CDR3 is 15 residues long.

Sequencing was carried out using CD4+ T cells from PBMCs. The chain is built from TRBV27 and TRBJ1-2, with TRBD1 identical over 9 bases. This clonotype was obtained from a human donor with multiple sclerosis. CDR3 nucleotides: TGTGCCAGCAAACGGATCGGACAGGGGCAGGAGGGCTACACCTTC. Translated: CASKRIGQGQEGYTF.